A single TCR beta chain is shown here with its context. The sample comes from a study of T cell changes during pregnancy in multiple sclerosis. TCRdb keeps only in-frame clones here, not all; method: immunoSEQ multiplex PCR. The sample shows about 40,000 clones, approximately 94% of them seen only once. The sequence was obtained from a female donor with multiple sclerosis, enrolled in a pregnancy study. Specimen: peripheral blood, collected in the third trimester of pregnancy.

The CDR3 DNA follows: TGTGCCAGTATGGACAGGGTTGGGCGGTCGCCCCAGCATTTT. Encoded protein: CASMDRVGRSPQHF. The chain has TRBV19 and TRBJ1-5, with 8 bases lining up with TRBD1. CDR3 length: 14 amino acids. Trimming removed 7 bases from V and 9 bases from J; junction bases left unmatched: 11. Germline V lookup: CDR1 LNHDA, CDR2 SQIVND (reference sequence).